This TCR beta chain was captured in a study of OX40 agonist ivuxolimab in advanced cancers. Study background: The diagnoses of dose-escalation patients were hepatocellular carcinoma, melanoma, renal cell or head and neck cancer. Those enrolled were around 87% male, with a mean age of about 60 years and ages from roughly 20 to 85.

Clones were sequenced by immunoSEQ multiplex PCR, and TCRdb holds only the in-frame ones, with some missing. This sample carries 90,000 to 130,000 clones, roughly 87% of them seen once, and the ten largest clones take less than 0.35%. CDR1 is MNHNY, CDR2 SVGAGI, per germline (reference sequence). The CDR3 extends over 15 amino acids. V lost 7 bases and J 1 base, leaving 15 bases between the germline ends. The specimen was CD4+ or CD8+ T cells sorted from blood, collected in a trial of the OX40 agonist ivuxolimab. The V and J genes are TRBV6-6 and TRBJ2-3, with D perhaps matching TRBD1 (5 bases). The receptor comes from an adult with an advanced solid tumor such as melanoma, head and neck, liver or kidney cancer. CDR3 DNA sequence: TGTGCCAGCACGCGACAGCAGTGGGGCACAGATACGCAGTATTTT. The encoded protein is CASTRQQWGTDTQYF.